These T cell receptor beta chains were read from a single sample in a study of cytomegalovirus exposure and HLA in healthy donors. Here immunoSEQ multiplex PCR was the method, and the copy in TCRdb shows in-frame clones only, minus some. The data show around 220,000 clones, 60% to 80% seen once. Sequencing used PBMCs. The source is a woman in her twenties or thirties in good health and CMV-seronegative. CDR3s include the opening cysteine and the closing phenylalanine or tryptophan. D genes are given only for firm matches. Clone size is shown for a subset of rows, as once, few, many or a class of expanded clone.

TRBD2	TRBV7-9	NA	TRBJ2-7	CASSLVFPSGGLEQYF	TGTGCCAGCAGCTTAGTTTTCCCTAGCGGAGGCTTGGAGCAGTACTTC
NA	TRBV6-5	NA	TRBJ2-5	CASSYWGGAETQYF	TGTGCCAGCAGTTACTGGGGGGGCGCGGAGACCCAGTACTTC
TRBD2	TRBV4-1	NA	TRBJ2-5	CASSQDGASTSDQETQYF	TGCGCCAGCAGCCAAGATGGGGCTTCGACTAGCGACCAAGAGACCCAGTACTTC
NA	TRBV19	once	TRBJ2-7	CASTIALGRPGQGFYEQYF	TGTGCCAGTACTATAGCTTTAGGTAGGCCGGGTCAGGGGTTCTACGAGCAGTACTTC
NA	TRBV4-1	NA	TRBJ2-7	CASSRGESRVPYEQYF	TGCGCCAGCAGCCGAGGAGAGAGCCGAGTTCCCTACGAGCAGTACTTC
NA	TRBV7-9	NA	TRBJ2-5	CASNSQRDTQETQYF	TGTGCCAGCAACTCCCAGCGGGACACCCAAGAGACCCAGTACTTC
NA	TRBV7-6	few	TRBJ1-4	CASSQQGTNEKLFF	TGTGCCAGCAGCCAACAGGGAACTAATGAAAAACTGTTTTTT
NA	TRBV30	NA	TRBJ2-3	CAWSVRGSDTQYF	TGTGCCTGGAGTGTACGCGGATCAGATACGCAGTATTTT
NA	TRBV29-1	few	TRBJ1-3	CSVEEGDSGSGGNTIYF	TGCAGCGTTGAAGAGGGGGACTCCGGGTCGGGTGGAAACACCATATATTTT
NA	TRBV5-1	few	TRBJ1-1	CASSLAVQGKNTEAFF	TGCGCCAGCAGCTTGGCGGTTCAGGGCAAGAACACTGAAGCTTTCTTT
TRBD1	TRBV6-1	NA	TRBJ2-7	CASSDSGTAQYEQYF	TGTGCCAGCAGTGACTCCGGGACAGCACAATACGAGCAGTACTTC
NA	TRBV6-1	few	TRBJ1-2	CASRIDLRGPYTF	TGTGCCAGCAGGATCGACCTCAGGGGCCCCTACACCTTC
NA	TRBV30	NA	TRBJ2-7	CACAGTIHYEQYF	TGTGCCTGCGCCGGGACAATCCACTACGAGCAGTACTTC
TRBD1	TRBV11-3	few	TRBJ1-1	CASSLESPLGQGINTEAFF	TGTGCCAGCAGCTTAGAGAGTCCCCTTGGACAGGGGATAAACACTGAAGCTTTCTTT
NA	TRBV6-5	NA	TRBJ2-1	CASSYDGGSYNEQFF	TGTGCCAGCAGTTACGACGGGGGATCCTACAATGAGCAGTTCTTC
NA	TRBV19	NA	TRBJ2-2	CASRRGTNTGELFF	TGTGCCAGCCGAAGAGGCACAAACACCGGGGAGCTGTTTTTT
NA	TRBV9	NA	TRBJ1-3	CASSVSGGQPGSGNAIYF	TGTGCCAGCAGCGTCTCGGGAGGACAGCCGGGCTCTGGAAACGCCATATATTTT
NA	TRBV6-6	NA	TRBJ1-2	CASSSAVGGYTF	TGTGCCAGCAGTTCAGCGGTTGGTGGCTACACCTTC
TRBD1	TRBV7-8	NA	TRBJ2-7	CASSPDTDRAGEQYF	TGTGCCAGCAGCCCGGATACGGACAGGGCGGGCGAGCAGTACTTC
TRBD2	TRBV7-3	few	TRBJ2-1	CASSLGRGKNEQFF	TGTGCCAGCAGCTTAGGGCGGGGGAAGAATGAGCAGTTCTTC
TRBD2	TRBV6-1	NA	TRBJ2-1	CASTTGTSAYNEQFF	TGTGCCAGCACTACCGGGACTAGCGCATACAATGAGCAGTTCTTC
TRBD2	TRBV30	NA	TRBJ2-1	CAWSVHSAGGPLNNEQFF	TGTGCCTGGAGTGTGCATTCAGCGGGAGGGCCCCTAAACAATGAGCAGTTCTTC
TRBD2	TRBV5-1	once	TRBJ2-1	CASSLGTSGSNEQFF	TGCGCCAGCAGCCTTGGGACTAGCGGGAGCAATGAGCAGTTCTTC
NA	TRBV9	NA	TRBJ2-5	CASSVHGLGETQYF	TGTGCCAGCAGCGTACATGGTCTCGGTGAGACCCAGTACTTC
NA	TRBV6-6	once	TRBJ2-2	CASSPNTGELFF	TGTGCCAGCAGTCCTAACACCGGGGAGCTGTTTTTT
NA	TRBV4-1	once	TRBJ2-3	CASSQDPHQGRTDTQYF	TGCGCCAGCAGCCAAGATCCCCATCAGGGGCGCACAGATACGCAGTATTTT
NA	TRBV7-9	NA	TRBJ2-3	CANSPPGGPADTQYF	TGTGCCAACAGCCCACCGGGGGGCCCGGCAGATACGCAGTATTTT
NA	TRBV11-3	NA	TRBJ2-1	CASSRSGNEQFF	TGTGCCAGCAGCCGTAGCGGCAATGAGCAGTTCTTC
NA	TRBV10-3	once	TRBJ2-3	CAISTSTDTQYF	TGTGCCATCAGCACTAGCACAGATACGCAGTATTTT
NA	TRBV10-3	NA	TRBJ2-3	CAISESVGAGTDTQYF	TGTGCCATCAGTGAGTCGGTCGGGGCGGGGACAGATACGCAGTATTTT
TRBD1	TRBV7-8	few	TRBJ2-3	CAILVWGQGAWTQYF	TGTGCCATACTTGTATGGGGGCAGGGGGCTTGGACGCAGTATTTT
NA	TRBV7-9	NA	TRBJ2-7	CSSSLISLEQYF	TGTTCCAGCAGCTTAATTAGCCTCGAGCAGTACTTC
NA	TRBV27	once	TRBJ1-1	CASRSGGRYTEAFF	TGTGCCAGCAGATCGGGGGGCAGGTACACTGAAGCTTTCTTT
NA	TRBV2	NA	TRBJ2-1	CASRGLESYNEQFF	TGTGCCAGCAGAGGTCTAGAGTCCTACAATGAGCAGTTCTTC
NA	TRBV25-1	NA	TRBJ1-1	CASSDGVQANPEAFF	TGTGCCAGCAGTGACGGGGTTCAGGCGAACCCTGAAGCTTTCTTT
NA	TRBV2	NA	TRBJ1-2	CASSDSLRSGYTF	TGTGCCAGCAGTGACTCCCTCAGAAGTGGCTACACCTTC
NA	TRBV11-2	NA	TRBJ2-7	CASSLRVVPYEQYF	TGTGCCAGCAGCTTAAGAGTAGTTCCCTACGAGCAGTACTTC
NA	TRBV27	NA	TRBJ2-7	CASSFGSLYEQYF	TGTGCCAGCAGTTTTGGTTCCCTCTACGAGCAGTACTTC
TRBD1	TRBV7-3	NA	TRBJ2-6	CASSEKTGYGANVLTF	TGTGCCAGCAGCGAAAAGACAGGGTACGGGGCCAACGTCCTGACTTTC
TRBD2	TRBV9	NA	TRBJ2-1	CASSRAGLTYNEQFF	TGTGCCAGCAGCCGGGCGGGACTAACCTACAATGAGCAGTTCTTC
NA	TRBV5-1	NA	TRBJ1-4	CASSLNSGGRTNEKLFF	TGCGCCAGCAGCTTAAATAGCGGTGGCAGAACTAATGAAAAACTGTTTTTT
NA	TRBV4-1	NA	TRBJ2-7	CASSQNFPDSGYEQYF	TGCGCCAGCAGCCAAAATTTCCCGGACAGCGGTTACGAGCAGTACTTC
TRBD1	TRBV15	NA	TRBJ2-5	CATSRVPEPGGEEETQYF	TGTGCCACCAGCAGAGTACCCGAACCAGGGGGCGAGGAGGAGACCCAGTACTTC
TRBD1	TRBV11-2	NA	TRBJ2-7	CASSLDLGTGYGYEQYF	TGTGCCAGCAGCTTAGATCTGGGGACAGGGTACGGCTACGAGCAGTACTTC
TRBD2	TRBV7-9	NA	TRBJ2-7	CASSQNRDYSYEQYF	TGTGCCAGCAGCCAGAACCGGGACTACTCCTACGAGCAGTACTTC
TRBD1	TRBV19	NA	TRBJ2-1	CASTLGTGVGNEQFF	TGTGCCAGTACCCTAGGGACAGGAGTTGGGAATGAGCAGTTCTTC
TRBD1	TRBV13	NA	TRBJ2-5	CASSRGQGVQETQYF	TGTGCCAGCAGCCGAGGACAGGGGGTACAAGAGACCCAGTACTTC